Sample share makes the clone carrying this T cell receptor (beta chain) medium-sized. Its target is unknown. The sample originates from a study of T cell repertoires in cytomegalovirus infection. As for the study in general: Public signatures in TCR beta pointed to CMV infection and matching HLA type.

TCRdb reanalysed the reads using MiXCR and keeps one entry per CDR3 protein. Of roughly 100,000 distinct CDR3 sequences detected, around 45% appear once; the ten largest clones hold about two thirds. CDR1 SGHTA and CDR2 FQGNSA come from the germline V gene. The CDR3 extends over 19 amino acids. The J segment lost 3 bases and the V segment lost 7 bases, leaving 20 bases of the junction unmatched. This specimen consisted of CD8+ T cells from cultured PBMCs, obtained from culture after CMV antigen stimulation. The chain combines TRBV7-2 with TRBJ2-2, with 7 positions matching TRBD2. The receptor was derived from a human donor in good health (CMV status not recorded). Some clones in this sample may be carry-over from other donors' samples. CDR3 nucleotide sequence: TGTGCCAGCACCAAAAACAATCTAGCGGCGTTTTCGGACACCGGGGAGCTGTTTTTT. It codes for CASTKNNLAAFSDTGELFF.